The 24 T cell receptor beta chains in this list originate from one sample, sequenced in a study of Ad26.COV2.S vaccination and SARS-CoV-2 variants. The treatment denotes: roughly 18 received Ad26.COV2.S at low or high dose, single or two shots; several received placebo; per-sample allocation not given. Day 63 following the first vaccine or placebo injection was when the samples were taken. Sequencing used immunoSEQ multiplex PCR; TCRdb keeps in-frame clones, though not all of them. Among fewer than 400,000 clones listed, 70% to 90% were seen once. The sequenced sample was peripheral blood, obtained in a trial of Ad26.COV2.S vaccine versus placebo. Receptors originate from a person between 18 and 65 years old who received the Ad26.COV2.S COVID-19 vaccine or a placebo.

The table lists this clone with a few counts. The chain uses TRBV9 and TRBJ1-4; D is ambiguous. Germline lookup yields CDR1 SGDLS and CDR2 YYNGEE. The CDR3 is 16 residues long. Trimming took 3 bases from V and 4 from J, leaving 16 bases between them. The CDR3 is CASSDLGYGDNEKLFF. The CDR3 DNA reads TGTGCCAGCAGCGACCTAGGGTACGGGGATAATGAAAAACTGTTTTTT.

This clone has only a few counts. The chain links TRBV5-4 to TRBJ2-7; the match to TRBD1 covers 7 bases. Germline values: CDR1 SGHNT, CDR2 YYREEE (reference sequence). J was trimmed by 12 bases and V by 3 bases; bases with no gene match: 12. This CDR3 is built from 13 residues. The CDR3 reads CASSYGQDSAVYF. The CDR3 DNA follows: TGTGCCAGCAGCTACGGACAGGACTCGGCTGTGTACTTC. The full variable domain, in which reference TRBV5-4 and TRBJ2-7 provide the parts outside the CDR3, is ETGVTQSPTHLIKTRGQQVTLRCSSQSGHNTVSWYQQALGQGPQFIFQYYREEENGRGNFPPRFSGLQFPNYSSELNVNALELDDSALYLCASSYGQDSAVYFGPGTRLTVT.

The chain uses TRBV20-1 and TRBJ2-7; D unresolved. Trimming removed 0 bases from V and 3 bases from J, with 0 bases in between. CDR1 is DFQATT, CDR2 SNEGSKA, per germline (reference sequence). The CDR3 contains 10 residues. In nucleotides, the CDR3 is TGCAGTGCTAGAGACTACGAGCAGTACTTC. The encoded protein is CSARDYEQYF.

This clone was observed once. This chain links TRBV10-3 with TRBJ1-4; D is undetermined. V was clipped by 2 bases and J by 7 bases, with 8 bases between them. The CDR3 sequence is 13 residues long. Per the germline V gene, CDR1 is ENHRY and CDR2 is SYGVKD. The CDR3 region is CAISEGPGEKLFF. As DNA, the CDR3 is TGTGCCATCAGTGAGGGGCCCGGTGAAAAACTGTTTTTT.

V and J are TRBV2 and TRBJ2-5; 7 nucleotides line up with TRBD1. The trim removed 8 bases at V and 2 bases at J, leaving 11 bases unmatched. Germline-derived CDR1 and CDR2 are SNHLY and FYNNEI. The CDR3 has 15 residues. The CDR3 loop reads CASLVRTGAQETQYF. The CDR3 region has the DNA TGTGCCAGCCTGGTCCGAACAGGGGCTCAAGAGACCCAGTACTTC.

The CDR3: CSAYRESEAFF. CDR3 in DNA: TGCAGTGCTTACAGGGAATCTGAAGCTTTCTTT. The rearrangement uses TRBV20-1 and TRBJ1-1; D possibly corresponds to TRBD1 (6 bases). Germline-derived CDR1 and CDR2 are DFQATT and SNEGSKA (reference sequence). Trimming left V 5 bases short and J 6 bases short, with 10 bases between. CDR3 length: 11 residues.

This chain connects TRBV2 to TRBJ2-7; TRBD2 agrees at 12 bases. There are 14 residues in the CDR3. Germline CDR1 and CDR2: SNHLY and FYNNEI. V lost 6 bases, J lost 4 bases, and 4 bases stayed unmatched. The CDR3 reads CASRLTSGGYEQYF. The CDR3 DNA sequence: TGTGCCAGCAGATTGACTAGCGGGGGTTACGAGCAGTACTTC.

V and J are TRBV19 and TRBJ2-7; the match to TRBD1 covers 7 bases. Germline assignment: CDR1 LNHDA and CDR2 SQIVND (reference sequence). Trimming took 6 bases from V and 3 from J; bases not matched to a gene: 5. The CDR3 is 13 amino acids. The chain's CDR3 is CASSSGQSYEQYF. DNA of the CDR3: TGTGCCAGTAGCTCGGGACAGAGCTACGAGCAGTACTTC.

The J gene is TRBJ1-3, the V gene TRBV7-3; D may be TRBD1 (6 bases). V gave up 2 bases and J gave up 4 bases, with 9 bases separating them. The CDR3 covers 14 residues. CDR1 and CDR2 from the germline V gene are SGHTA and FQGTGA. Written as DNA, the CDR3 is TGTGCCAGCAGCTTAGGGGGCGGCGGAAACACCATATATTTT. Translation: CASSLGGGGNTIYF.

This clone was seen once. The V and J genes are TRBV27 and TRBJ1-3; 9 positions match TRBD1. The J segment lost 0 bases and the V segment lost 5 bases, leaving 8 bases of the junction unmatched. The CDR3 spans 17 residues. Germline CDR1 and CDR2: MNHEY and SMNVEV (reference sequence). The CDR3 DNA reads TGTGCCAGCAGTCCAACAGGGGGCCGTACCTCTGGAAACACCATATATTTT. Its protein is CASSPTGGRTSGNTIYF.

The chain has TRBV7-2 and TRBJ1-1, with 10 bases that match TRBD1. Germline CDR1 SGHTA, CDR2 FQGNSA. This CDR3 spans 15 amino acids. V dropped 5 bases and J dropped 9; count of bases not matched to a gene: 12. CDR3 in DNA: TGTGCCAGCAGCCCGACAGGGGGCGAGGCCCATAAAGCTTTCTTT. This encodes CASSPTGGEAHKAFF. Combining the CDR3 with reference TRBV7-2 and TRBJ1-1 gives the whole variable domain GAGVSQSPSNKVTEKGKDVELRCDPISGHTALYWYRQSLGQGLEFLIYFQGNSAPDKSGLPSDRFSAERTGGSVSTLTIQRTQQEDSAVYLCASSPTGGEAHKAFFGQGTRLTVV.

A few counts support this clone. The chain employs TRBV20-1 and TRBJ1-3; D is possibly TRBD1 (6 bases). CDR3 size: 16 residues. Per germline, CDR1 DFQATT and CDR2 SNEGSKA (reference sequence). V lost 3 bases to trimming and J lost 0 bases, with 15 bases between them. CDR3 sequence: CSASDLQGFSGNTIYF. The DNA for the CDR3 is TGCAGTGCTAGTGACTTACAGGGTTTCTCTGGAAACACCATATATTTT.

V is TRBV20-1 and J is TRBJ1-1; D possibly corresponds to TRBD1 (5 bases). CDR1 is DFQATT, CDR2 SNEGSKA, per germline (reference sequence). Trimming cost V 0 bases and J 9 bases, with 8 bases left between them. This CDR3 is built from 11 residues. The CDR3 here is CSAREEGQAFF. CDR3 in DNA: TGCAGTGCTAGAGAGGAGGGACAAGCTTTCTTT.

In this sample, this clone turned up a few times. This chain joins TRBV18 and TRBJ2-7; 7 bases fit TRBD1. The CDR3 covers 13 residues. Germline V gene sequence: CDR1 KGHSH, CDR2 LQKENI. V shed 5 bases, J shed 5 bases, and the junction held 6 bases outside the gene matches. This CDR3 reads CASSMTGTHEQYF. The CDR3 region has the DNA TGTGCCAGCTCAATGACAGGGACCCACGAGCAGTACTTC.

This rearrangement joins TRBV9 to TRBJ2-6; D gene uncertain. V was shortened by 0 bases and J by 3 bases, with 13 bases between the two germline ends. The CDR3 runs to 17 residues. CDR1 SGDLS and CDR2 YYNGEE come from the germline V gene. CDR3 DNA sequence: TGTGCCAGCAGCGTAGATTGGACCCCAAGTGGGGCCAACGTCCTGACTTTC. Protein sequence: CASSVDWTPSGANVLTF.

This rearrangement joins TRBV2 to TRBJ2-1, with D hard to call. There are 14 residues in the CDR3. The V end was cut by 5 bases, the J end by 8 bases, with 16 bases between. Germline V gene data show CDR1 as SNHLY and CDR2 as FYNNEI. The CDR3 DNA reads TGTGCCAGCAGTACCCAGACACCACTGGATGAGCAGTTCTTC. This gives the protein CASSTQTPLDEQFF.

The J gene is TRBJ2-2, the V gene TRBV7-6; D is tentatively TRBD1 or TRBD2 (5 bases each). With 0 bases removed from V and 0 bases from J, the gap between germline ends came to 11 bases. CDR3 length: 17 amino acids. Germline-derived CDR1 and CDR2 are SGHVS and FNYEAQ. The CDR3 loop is CASSLAPGPPNTGELFF. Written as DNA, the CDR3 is TGTGCCAGCAGCTTAGCCCCGGGGCCACCGAACACCGGGGAGCTGTTTTTT.

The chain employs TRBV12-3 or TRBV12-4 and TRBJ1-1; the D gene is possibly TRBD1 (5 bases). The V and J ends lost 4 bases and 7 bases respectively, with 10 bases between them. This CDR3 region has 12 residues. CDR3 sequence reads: CASSSETDEAFF. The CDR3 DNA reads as TGTGCCAGCAGTTCAGAGACAGATGAAGCTTTCTTT.

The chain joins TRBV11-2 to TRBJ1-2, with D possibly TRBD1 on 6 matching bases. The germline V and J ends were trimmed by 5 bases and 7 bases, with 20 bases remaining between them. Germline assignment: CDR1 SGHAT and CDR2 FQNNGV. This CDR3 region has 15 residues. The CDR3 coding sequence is TGTGCCAGCAGCCCGATGGGGCAGGGGTATAGTGGCTACACCTTC. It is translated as CASSPMGQGYSGYTF. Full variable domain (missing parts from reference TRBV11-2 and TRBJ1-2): EAGVAQSPRYKIIEKRQSVAFWCNPISGHATLYWYQQILGQGPKLLIQFQNNGVVDDSQLPKDRFSAERLKGVDSTLKIQPAKLEDSAVYLCASSPMGQGYSGYTFGSGTRLTVV.

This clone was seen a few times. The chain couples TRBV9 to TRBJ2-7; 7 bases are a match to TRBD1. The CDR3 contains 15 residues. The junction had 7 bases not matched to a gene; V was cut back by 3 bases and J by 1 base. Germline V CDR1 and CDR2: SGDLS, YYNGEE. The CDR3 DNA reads TGTGCCAGCAGCGCCGGCCCAGGGGGATCCTACGAGCAGTACTTC. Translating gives CASSAGPGGSYEQYF.

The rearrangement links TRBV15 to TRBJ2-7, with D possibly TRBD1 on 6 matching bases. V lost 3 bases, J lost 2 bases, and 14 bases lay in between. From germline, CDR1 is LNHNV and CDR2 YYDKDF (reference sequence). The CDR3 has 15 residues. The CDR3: CATSRELQGTYEQYF. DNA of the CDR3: TGTGCCACCAGCAGGGAGCTACAGGGAACCTACGAGCAGTACTTC.

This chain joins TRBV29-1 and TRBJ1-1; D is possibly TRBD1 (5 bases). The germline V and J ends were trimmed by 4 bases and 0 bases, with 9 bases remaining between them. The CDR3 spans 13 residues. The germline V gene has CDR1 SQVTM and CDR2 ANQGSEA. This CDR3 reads CSVGTLMNTEAFF. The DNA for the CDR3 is TGCAGCGTTGGGACACTTATGAACACTGAAGCTTTCTTT. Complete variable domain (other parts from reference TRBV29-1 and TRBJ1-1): SAVISQKPSRDICQRGTSLTIQCQVDSQVTMMFWYRQQPGQSLTLIATANQGSEATYESGFVIDKFPISRPNLTFSTLTVSNMSPEDSSIYLCSVGTLMNTEAFFGQGTRLTVV.

The CDR3 region is CASSLGSGVVKNSPLHF. For the CDR3, the DNA is TGTGCCAGCAGTTTGGGGTCAGGGGTGGTAAAAAATTCACCCCTCCACTTT. The rearrangement joins TRBV27 to TRBJ1-6; tentative D call: TRBD1 (6 bases). Trimming cost V 3 bases and J 7 bases, with 19 bases left between them. Germline V lookup: CDR1 MNHEY, CDR2 SMNVEV (reference sequence). The CDR3 spans 17 residues.

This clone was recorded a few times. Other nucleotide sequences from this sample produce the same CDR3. The CDR3 nucleotides are TGTGCCAGCAGTGGACAGGGGGCGAGTCAGCCCCAGCATTTT. Translation: CASSGQGASQPQHF. The genes are TRBV2 and TRBJ1-5, with 10 bases aligning to TRBD1. The CDR3 length is 14 residues. Trimming cost V 4 bases and J 6 bases; bases outside gene matches: 3. Per the germline V gene, CDR1 is SNHLY and CDR2 is FYNNEI.